What follows is one T cell receptor (beta chain) and its context. V shed 0 bases and J shed 0 bases, with 36 bases lying between them. This CDR3 has 24 residues. In germline, CDR1 is MRHNA, CDR2 SNTAGT. TCRdb's table, derived via immunoSEQ multiplex PCR, lists solely in-frame clones and lacks some. The repertoire holds 100,000 to 150,000 clones, with roughly 92% as singletons. The data were obtained in a study of control samples from healthy donors and cancer patients. Specimen: blood. The clonotype originates from a woman between 18 and 30 years old in good health. The V gene is TRBV6-4, the J gene TRBJ2-7; D is possibly TRBD1 (6 bases). The CDR3 loop is CASSDSIGCTGWDVGINTSYEQYF. The CDR3 bases are TGTGCCAGCAGTGACTCGATAGGGTGCACAGGGTGGGACGTTGGCATAAACACCTCCTACGAGCAGTACTTC.